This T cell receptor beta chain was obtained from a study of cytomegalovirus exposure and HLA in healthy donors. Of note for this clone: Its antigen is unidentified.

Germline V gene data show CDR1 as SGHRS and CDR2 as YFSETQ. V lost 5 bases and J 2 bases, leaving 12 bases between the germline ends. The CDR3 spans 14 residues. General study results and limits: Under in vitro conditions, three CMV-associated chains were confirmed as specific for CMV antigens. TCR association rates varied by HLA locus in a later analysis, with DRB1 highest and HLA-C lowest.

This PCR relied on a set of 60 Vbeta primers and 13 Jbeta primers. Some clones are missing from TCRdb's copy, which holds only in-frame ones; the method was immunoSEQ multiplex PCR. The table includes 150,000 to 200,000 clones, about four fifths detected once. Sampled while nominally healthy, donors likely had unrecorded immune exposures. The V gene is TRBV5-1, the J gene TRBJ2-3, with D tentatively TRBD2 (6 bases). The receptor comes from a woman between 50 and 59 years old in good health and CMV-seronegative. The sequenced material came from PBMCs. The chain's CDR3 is CASSRGTDTDTQYF. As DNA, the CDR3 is TGCGCCAGCAGTCGGGGGACTGACACAGATACGCAGTATTTT. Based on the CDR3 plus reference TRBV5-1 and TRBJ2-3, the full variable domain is KAGVTQTPRYLIKTRGQQVTLSCSPISGHRSVSWYQQTPGQGLQFLFEYFSETQRNKGNFPGRFSGRQFSNSRSEMNVSTLELGDSALYLCASSRGTDTDTQYFGPGTRLTVL.